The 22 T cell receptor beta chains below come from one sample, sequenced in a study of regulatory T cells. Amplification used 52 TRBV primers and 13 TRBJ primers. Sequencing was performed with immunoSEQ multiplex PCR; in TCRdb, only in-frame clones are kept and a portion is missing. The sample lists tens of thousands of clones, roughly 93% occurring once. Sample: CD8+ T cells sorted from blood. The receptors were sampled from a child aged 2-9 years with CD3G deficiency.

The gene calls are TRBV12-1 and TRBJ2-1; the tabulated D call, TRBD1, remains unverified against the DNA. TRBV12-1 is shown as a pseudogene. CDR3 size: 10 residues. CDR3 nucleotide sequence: TGTGCCACCCCGGGCGACAGGCAGTTCTTC. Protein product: CATPGDRQFF.

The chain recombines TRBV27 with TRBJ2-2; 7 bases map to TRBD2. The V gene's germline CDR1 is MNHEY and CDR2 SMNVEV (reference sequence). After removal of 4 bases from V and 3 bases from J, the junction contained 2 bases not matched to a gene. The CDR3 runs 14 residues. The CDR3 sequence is CASSSGRYTGELFF. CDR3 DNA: TGTGCCAGCAGTTCCGGGAGGTACACCGGGGAGCTGTTTTTT.

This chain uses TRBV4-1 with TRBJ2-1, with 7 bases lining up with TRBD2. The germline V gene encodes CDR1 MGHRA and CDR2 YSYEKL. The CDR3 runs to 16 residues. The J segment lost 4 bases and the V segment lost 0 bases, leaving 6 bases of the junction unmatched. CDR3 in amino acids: CASSQDLAGVYNEQFF. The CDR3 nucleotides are TGCGCCAGCAGCCAAGATCTGGCGGGAGTGTACAATGAGCAGTTCTTC.

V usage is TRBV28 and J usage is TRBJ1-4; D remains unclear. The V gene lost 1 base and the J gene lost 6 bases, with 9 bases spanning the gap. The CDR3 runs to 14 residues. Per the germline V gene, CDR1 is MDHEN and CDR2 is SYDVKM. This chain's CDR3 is CASSLYAGDEKLFF. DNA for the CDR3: TGTGCCAGCAGTTTATACGCCGGGGATGAAAAACTGTTTTTT.

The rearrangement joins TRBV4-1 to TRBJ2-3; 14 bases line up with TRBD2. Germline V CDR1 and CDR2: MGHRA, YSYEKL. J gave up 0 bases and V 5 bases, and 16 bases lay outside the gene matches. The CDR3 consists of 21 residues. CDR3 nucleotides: TGCGCCAGCAGCGCACGCTATATACCGGGACTAGCGGGGGAAAGCACAGATACGCAGTATTTT. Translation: CASSARYIPGLAGESTDTQYF.

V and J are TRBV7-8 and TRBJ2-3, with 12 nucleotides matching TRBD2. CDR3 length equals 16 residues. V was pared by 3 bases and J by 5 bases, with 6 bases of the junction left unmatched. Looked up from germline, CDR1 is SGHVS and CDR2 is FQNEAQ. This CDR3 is CASSFTSGRRGDTQYF. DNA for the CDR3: TGTGCCAGCAGCTTCACTAGCGGGAGGCGGGGAGATACGCAGTATTTT.

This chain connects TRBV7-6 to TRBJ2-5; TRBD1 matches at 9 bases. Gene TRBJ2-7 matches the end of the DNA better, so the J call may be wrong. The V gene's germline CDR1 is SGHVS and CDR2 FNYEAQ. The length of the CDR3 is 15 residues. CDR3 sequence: CASSLGDRVGDEQYF. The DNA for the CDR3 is TGTGCCAGCAGCTTAGGGGACAGGGTAGGAGACGAGCAGTACTTC.

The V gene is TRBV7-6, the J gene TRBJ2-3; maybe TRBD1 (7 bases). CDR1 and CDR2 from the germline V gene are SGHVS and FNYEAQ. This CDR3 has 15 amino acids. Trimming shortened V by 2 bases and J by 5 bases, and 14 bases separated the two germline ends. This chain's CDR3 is CASSLSSGGGDTQYF. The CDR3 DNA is TGTGCCAGCAGCTTAAGCTCAGGGGGAGGAGATACGCAGTATTTT.

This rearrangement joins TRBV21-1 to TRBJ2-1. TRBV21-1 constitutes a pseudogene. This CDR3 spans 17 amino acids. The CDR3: CASSNLGFEPPYNEQFF. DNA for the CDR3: TGTGCCAGCAGCAATTTGGGTTTCGAGCCCCCCTACAATGAGCAGTTCTTC.

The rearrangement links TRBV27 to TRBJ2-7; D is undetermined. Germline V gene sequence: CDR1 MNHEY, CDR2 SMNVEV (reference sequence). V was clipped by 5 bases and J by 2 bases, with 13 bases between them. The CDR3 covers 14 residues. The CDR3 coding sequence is TGTGCCAGCAGTCCCCTAGGCCCAACCTACGAGCAGTACTTC. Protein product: CASSPLGPTYEQYF.

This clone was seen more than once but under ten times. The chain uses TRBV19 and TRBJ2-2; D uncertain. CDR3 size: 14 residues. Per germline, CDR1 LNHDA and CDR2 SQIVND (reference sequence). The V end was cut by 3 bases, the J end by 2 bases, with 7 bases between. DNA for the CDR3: TGTGCCAGTAGTATTCTACATAACACCGGGGAGCTGTTTTTT. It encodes CASSILHNTGELFF.

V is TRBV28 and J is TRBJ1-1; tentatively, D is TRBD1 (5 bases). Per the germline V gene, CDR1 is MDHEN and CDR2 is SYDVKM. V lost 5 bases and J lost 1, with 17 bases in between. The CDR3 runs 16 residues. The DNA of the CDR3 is TGTGCCAGCAGTCCCATAACCACAGGATCGAACACTGAAGCTTTCTTT. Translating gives CASSPITTGSNTEAFF.

The CDR3 reads CAIKSAGDGYTF. The CDR3 DNA reads TGTGCCATCAAGTCGGCAGGGGACGGCTACACCTTC. The gene calls are TRBV10-3 and TRBJ1-2; tentatively, D is TRBD1 (6 bases). Germline CDR1 reads ENHRY; CDR2 reads SYGVKD. This CDR3 has 12 residues. Trimming cost V 7 bases and J 8 bases, with 14 bases left between them.

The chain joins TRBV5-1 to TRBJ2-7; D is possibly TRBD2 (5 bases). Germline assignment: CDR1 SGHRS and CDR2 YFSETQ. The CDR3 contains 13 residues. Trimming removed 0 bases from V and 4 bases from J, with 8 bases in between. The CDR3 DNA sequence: TGCGCCAGCAGCTTGGCCCCGGGATACGAGCAGTACTTC. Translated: CASSLAPGYEQYF.

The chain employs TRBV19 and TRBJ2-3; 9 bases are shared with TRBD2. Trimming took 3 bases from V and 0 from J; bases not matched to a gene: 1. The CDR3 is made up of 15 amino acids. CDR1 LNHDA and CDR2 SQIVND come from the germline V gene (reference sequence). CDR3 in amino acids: CASSITSGSTDTQYF. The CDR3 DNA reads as TGTGCCAGTAGTATTACTAGCGGGAGCACAGATACGCAGTATTTT.

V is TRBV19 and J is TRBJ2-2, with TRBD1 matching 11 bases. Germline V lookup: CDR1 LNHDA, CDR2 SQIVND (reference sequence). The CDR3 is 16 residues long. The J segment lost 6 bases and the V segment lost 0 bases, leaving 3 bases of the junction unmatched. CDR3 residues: CASSIDTDRGPGELFF. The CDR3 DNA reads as TGTGCCAGTAGTATAGACACGGACAGGGGGCCCGGGGAGCTGTTTTTT.

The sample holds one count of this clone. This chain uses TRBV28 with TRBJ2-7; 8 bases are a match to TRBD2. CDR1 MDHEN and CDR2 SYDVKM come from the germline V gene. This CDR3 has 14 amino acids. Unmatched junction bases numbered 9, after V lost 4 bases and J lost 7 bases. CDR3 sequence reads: CASSSLAVAREQYF. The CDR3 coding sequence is TGTGCCAGCAGTTCACTAGCGGTGGCTAGAGAGCAGTACTTC.

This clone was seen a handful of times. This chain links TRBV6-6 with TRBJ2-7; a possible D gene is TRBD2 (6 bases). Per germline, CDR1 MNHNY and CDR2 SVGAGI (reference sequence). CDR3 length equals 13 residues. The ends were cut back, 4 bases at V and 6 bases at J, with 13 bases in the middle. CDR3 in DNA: TGTGCCAGCAGTTCCCTCGGGAGAGGCGAGCAGTACTTC. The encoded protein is CASSSLGRGEQYF.

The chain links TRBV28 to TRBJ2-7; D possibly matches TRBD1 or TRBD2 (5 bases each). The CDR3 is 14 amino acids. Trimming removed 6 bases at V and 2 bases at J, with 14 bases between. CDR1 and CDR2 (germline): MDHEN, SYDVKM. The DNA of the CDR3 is TGTGCCAGCAGCCAGAGGGACCCTCCCTACGAGCAGTACTTC. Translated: CASSQRDPPYEQYF.

The CDR3 DNA sequence: TGTGCCAGCAGCTTAGGATACTTGACTAGCGGACATGAGCAGTACTTC. Translating gives CASSLGYLTSGHEQYF. The V call is TRBV7-8, the J call TRBJ2-7; 9 bases map to TRBD2. Trimming at V came to 1 base and at J to 7 bases, leaving 11 bases not matched to a gene. In germline, CDR1 is SGHVS, CDR2 FQNEAQ. The CDR3 sequence is 16 residues long.

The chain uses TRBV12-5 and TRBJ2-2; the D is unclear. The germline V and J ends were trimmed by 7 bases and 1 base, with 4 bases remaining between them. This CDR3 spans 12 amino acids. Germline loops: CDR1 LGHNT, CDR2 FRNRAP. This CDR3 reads CASVGNTGELFF. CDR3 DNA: TGTGCTAGTGTGGGGAACACCGGGGAGCTGTTTTTT.

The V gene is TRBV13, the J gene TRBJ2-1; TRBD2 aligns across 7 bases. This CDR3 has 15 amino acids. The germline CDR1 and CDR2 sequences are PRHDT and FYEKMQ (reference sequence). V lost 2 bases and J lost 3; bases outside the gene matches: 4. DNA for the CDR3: TGTGCCAGCAGCTTATCGTGGGAGGGCTACAATGAGCAGTTCTTC. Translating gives CASSLSWEGYNEQFF. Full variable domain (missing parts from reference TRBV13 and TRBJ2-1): AAGVIQSPRHLIKEKRETATLKCYPIPRHDTVYWYQQGPGQDPQFLISFYEKMQSDKGSIPDRFSAQQFSDYHSELNMSSLELGDSALYFCASSLSWEGYNEQFFGPGTRLTVL.